This T cell receptor (beta chain) originates from a study of T cell repertoires in cytomegalovirus infection. Study overall: Public signatures in TCR beta pointed to CMV infection and matching HLA type. Study observations and caveats: Carriers of CMV plus the relevant HLA were identified by cumulative public TCR beta family frequency. CMV-specific TCR beta clonotypes restricted by HLA-C were the ones dominating the ex vivo response.

Via MiXCR, TCRdb re-called the reads, giving one row per CDR3 protein. This sample carries some 70,000 distinct CDR3 sequences, approximately 22% of them seen once, and the ten largest clones take around 79%. The CDR3 totals 14 residues. The V end was cut by 2 bases, the J end by 7 bases, with 14 bases between. Details on this clonotype: Its antigen is not identified.

The chain couples TRBV12-3 or TRBV12-4 to TRBJ2-5, with D possibly matching TRBD2 (5 bases). The sample comprised PBMCs, sequenced either directly or after in vitro stimulation (not recorded which). The source of this sequence is a human donor in good health (CMV status not recorded). Some clones in this sample may be carry-over from other donors' samples. The CDR3 bases are TGTGCCAGCAGTTTAACGACTATCGGGTCGACCCAGTACTTC. This codes for CASSLTTIGSTQYF.